The 14 T cell receptor beta chains below all came from one sample that was sequenced in a study of PD-1 blockade in classical Hodgkin lymphoma. Sequencing used immunoSEQ multiplex PCR; TCRdb keeps in-frame clones, though not all of them. The sample records roughly 56,000 clones, 70% to 90% being singletons. Time point of the sample: cycle 4 day 1 (C4D1), after 6 weeks of nivolumab. Every patient was affected by relapse after autologous stem cell transplantation, while exposure to brentuximab vedotin was not uniform. Sample: peripheral blood mononuclear cells (PBMCs), taken before the fourth cycle of nivolumab. The receptors derive from a human donor with classical Hodgkin lymphoma.

The chain combines TRBV10-2 with TRBJ2-7; D tentatively reads TRBD1 or TRBD2 (5 bases each). Germline CDR1 and CDR2: WSHSY and SAAADI. V gave up 7 bases and J gave up 1 base, with 14 bases separating them. This CDR3 has 14 amino acids. The CDR3 protein is CASKVPGQSYEQYF. The CDR3 DNA follows: TGCGCCAGCAAAGTGCCGGGGCAGTCCTACGAGCAGTACTTC.

The chain carries TRBV5-1 and TRBJ2-3; D is possibly TRBD1 or TRBD2 (5 bases each). The germline V gene encodes CDR1 SGHRS and CDR2 YFSETQ. V was shortened by 4 bases and J by 2 bases, with 11 bases between the two germline ends. The CDR3 extends over 14 amino acids. CDR3 DNA sequence: TGCGCCAGCAGCGCCTCCGGGACCACAGATACGCAGTATTTT. Residues: CASSASGTTDTQYF.

This clone has just a few counts. Other DNA sequences in the sample encode the same CDR3. The gene calls are TRBV4-2 and TRBJ1-1; D is perhaps TRBD1 (6 bases). The CDR3 spans 14 residues. Per the germline V gene, CDR1 is LGHNA and CDR2 is YNFKEQ. The V end lost 3 bases, the J end lost 1 base, and 9 bases lay between the germline ends. The CDR3 spells CASSQLRGNTEAFF. The DNA for the CDR3 is TGTGCCAGCAGCCAGCTCAGGGGGAACACTGAAGCTTTCTTT.

This clone is a singleton in its sample. Other DNA sequences of this sample code for an identical CDR3. This chain uses TRBV5-1 with TRBJ1-6; D is uncertain. The V gene lost 0 bases and the J gene lost 9 bases, with 7 bases spanning the gap. Germline V gives CDR1 SGHRS, CDR2 YFSETQ. The CDR3 is 13 residues long. As DNA, the CDR3 is TGCGCCAGCAGCTTGGATGGAGTTTCACCCCTCCACTTT. Translated: CASSLDGVSPLHF.

The rearrangement links TRBV7-9 to TRBJ2-2; no clear D. Germline loops: CDR1 SEHNR, CDR2 FQNEAQ (reference sequence). The CDR3 consists of 16 residues. Trimming removed 5 bases at V and 3 bases at J, with 16 bases between. CDR3 amino acids: CASSPRPVPDTGELFF. CDR3 in DNA: TGTGCCAGCAGCCCACGCCCCGTGCCCGACACCGGGGAGCTGTTTTTT.

The chain joins TRBV28 to TRBJ2-7; D is unclear. This CDR3 spans 17 amino acids. In germline, CDR1 is MDHEN, CDR2 SYDVKM. V was clipped by 2 bases and J by 3 bases, with 20 bases between them. The CDR3 loop reads CASSLDGELPIGYEQYF. As DNA, the CDR3 is TGTGCCAGCAGTTTAGATGGCGAACTCCCCATCGGCTACGAGCAGTACTTC.

This chain joins TRBV5-1 and TRBJ2-1, with a weak D call TRBD2 (6 bases). Germline V lookup: CDR1 SGHRS, CDR2 YFSETQ. Trimming removed 4 bases at V and 3 bases at J, with 17 bases between. The CDR3 spans 16 residues. The CDR3 here is CASSPEGGASYNEQFF. CDR3 sequence (DNA): TGCGCCAGCAGCCCTGAGGGCGGGGCGAGCTACAATGAGCAGTTCTTC.

The V and J genes are TRBV9 and TRBJ2-3; the D gene is possibly TRBD2 (6 bases). Germline-derived CDR1 and CDR2 are SGDLS and YYNGEE. Trimming removed 3 bases at V and 6 bases at J, with 14 bases between. CDR3 size: 14 residues. The CDR3 loop is CASSGPTAGDTQYF. CDR3 nucleotides: TGTGCCAGCAGCGGTCCCACGGCGGGGGATACGCAGTATTTT.

The rearrangement joins TRBV9 to TRBJ2-5; 10 nucleotides agree with TRBD2. In germline, CDR1 is SGDLS, CDR2 YYNGEE. This CDR3 has 15 residues. V gave up 4 bases and J gave up 5 bases; unmatched junction bases: 8. CDR3 sequence reads: CASSPSGGAVETQYF. As DNA, the CDR3 is TGTGCCAGCAGCCCCAGCGGGGGGGCAGTTGAGACCCAGTACTTC.

This chain connects TRBV11-3 to TRBJ2-1, with D tentatively TRBD1 (6 bases). The germline V gene encodes CDR1 SGHNT and CDR2 YENEEA. This CDR3 region has 16 residues. Trimming pared 5 bases from V and 3 bases from J, leaving 17 bases between. CDR3 amino acids: CASSPGTGLGYNEQFF. As DNA, the CDR3 is TGTGCCAGCAGCCCAGGAACAGGGCTAGGCTACAATGAGCAGTTCTTC.

The chain employs TRBV27 and TRBJ1-1; 8 bases map to TRBD1. V was clipped by 1 base and J by 6 bases; unmatched bases: 7. The CDR3 sequence is 15 residues long. Germline CDR1 is MNHEY and CDR2 is SMNVEV (reference sequence). In DNA, the CDR3 is TGTGCCAGCAGTTTATACCCCAGGGGGCAGGCTGAAGCTTTCTTT. This sequence encodes CASSLYPRGQAEAFF.

This chain uses TRBV30 with TRBJ2-4; D remains ambiguous. The ends were cut back, 2 bases at V and 0 bases at J, with 11 bases in the middle. This CDR3 comprises 15 residues. Germline values: CDR1 GTSNPN, CDR2 SVGIG (reference sequence). CDR3 nucleotides: TGTGCCTGGAGTTCAAGTGGCCTAGCCAAAAACATTCAGTACTTC. It codes for CAWSSSGLAKNIQYF.

The rearrangement joins TRBV6-5 to TRBJ1-5, with no clear D. The germline V gene encodes CDR1 MNHEY and CDR2 SVGAGI. The germline V and J ends were trimmed by 6 bases and 0 bases, with 6 bases remaining between them. There are 13 residues in the CDR3. Here the CDR3 reads CASRLNSNQPQHF. The CDR3 DNA sequence: TGTGCCAGCAGATTGAATAGCAATCAGCCCCAGCATTTT.

V and J are TRBV5-1 and TRBJ2-3; 8 bases agree with TRBD2. Trimming removed 4 bases from V and 2 bases from J; junction bases left unmatched: 9. The germline gives CDR1 SGHRS, CDR2 YFSETQ. There are 16 residues in the CDR3. CDR3 coding DNA: TGCGCCAGCAGCCGAACCGGGACTAGTATCACAGATACGCAGTATTTT. Protein: CASSRTGTSITDTQYF.